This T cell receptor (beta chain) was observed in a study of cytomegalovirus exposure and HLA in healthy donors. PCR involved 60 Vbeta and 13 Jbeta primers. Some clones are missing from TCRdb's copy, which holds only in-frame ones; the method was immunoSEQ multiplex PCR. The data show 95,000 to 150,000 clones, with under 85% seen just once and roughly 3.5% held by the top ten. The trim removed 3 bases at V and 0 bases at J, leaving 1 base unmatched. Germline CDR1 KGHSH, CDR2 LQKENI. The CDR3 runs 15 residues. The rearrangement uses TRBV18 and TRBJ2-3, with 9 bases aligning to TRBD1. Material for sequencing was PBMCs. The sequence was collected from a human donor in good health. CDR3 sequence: CASSPTGGSTDTQYF. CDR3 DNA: TGTGCCAGCTCACCGACAGGGGGGAGCACAGATACGCAGTATTTT.